This T cell receptor beta chain was identified in a study of identical twins. Findings and limits, study-wide: Zero-insertion analyses could be partly confounded by invariant MAIT and iNKT cells. Conclusions rested on cross-sectional statistics rather than following the same donors. Cord blood beta clonotypes present at high abundance carried fewer insertions; no such pattern appeared in memory repertoires.

There were only healthy Caucasians among the donors. This clonotype was counted between two and nine times. Its cognate antigen is unknown. Each CDR3 protein is one row after TCRdb ran MiXCR on the 5' RACE reads. The sample holds about 240,000 distinct CDR3 sequences, more than 9% seen once. Per the germline V gene, CDR1 is MNHNS and CDR2 is SASEGT. The V end lost 4 bases, the J end lost 0 bases, and 8 bases lay between the germline ends. The CDR3 sequence is 14 residues long. Sequencing was done on a sample of memory T cells sorted from blood. The genes are TRBV6-1 and TRBJ2-3; D is uncertain. The receptor was derived from a man aged 50 to 60 in good health. CDR3 protein: CASSVVRSTDTQYF. The DNA for the CDR3 is TGTGCCAGCAGTGTTGTGCGGAGCACAGATACGCAGTATTTT.